This T cell receptor (beta chain) emerged from a study of CD8+CD57+ T cells in acquired aplastic anemia. Regarding the study as a whole: A set of approximately 30 CD8+ CDR3 sequences was shared between patients and controls, and these sequences appeared highly expressed in patients.

The sample holds a few counts of this clonotype. Its target is unknown. Individuals selected for sequencing had exhibited CD8+CD57+ cell expansion on flow cytometry. Severe acquired aplastic anemia affected all patients. Genomic DNA served as template for TCR beta VDJ and CDR3 profiling. TCRdb passed the reads through MiXCR, listing each CDR3 protein once. This sample has around 290,000 distinct CDR3 sequences, with 45% to 65% found just once. Germline V CDR1 and CDR2: SGHTA, FQGTGA. This CDR3 contains 13 residues. V was clipped by 5 bases and J by 2 bases, with 8 bases between them. The source material was sorted CD4+, CD8+, or CD8+CD57+ T cells (not recorded which) from PBMCs. This chain connects TRBV7-3 to TRBJ2-3, with D perhaps being TRBD1 or TRBD2 (5 bases each). The clonotype was recovered from a human donor with aplastic anemia. CDR3 sequence reads: CASSDGTTDTQYF. As DNA, the CDR3 is TGTGCCAGCAGCGACGGGACCACAGATACGCAGTATTTT.